This entry lists 17 T cell receptor beta chains sequenced from one sample in a study of regulatory T cells in long-lasting Graves disease. Time point here: newly diagnosed GD, antithyroid drugs for less than 3 months. PBMC RNA served as the TCR library source. Arm-PCR with iRepertoire HTBI primers amplified the CDR3 regions for these TCR beta libraries. TCRdb itself ran the multiplex PCR reads through MiXCR, one entry per CDR3 protein. The sample has roughly 500,000 distinct CDR3 sequences; 13% are singletons. The data were also submitted as part of a second study, on T cells in Graves' hyperthyroidism and ophthalmopathy.

The sample was peripheral blood mononuclear cells (PBMCs), taken at new diagnosis, from a patient treated with antithyroid drugs. The receptors derive from a man between 25 and 39 years old with Graves disease.

CDR3 nucleotides: TGTGCCAGCAGCTATTCTGGGGGGGACAATCAGCCCCAGCATTTT. It specifies CASSYSGGDNQPQHF. The rearrangement joins TRBV28 to TRBJ1-5, with D possibly TRBD1 on 5 matching bases. Deletions cut 6 bases from V and 3 bases from J, with 15 bases between. This CDR3 has 15 residues. In germline, CDR1 is MDHEN, CDR2 SYDVKM.

This clonotype was seen only a few times. The V and J genes are TRBV13 and TRBJ2-7; no firm D call. This CDR3 has 16 amino acids. Trimming took off 5 bases at V and 1 base at J, with 18 bases between the two ends. Germline lookup yields CDR1 PRHDT and CDR2 FYEKMQ (reference sequence). The CDR3 here is CASSLYLKAESYEQYF. CDR3 DNA: TGTGCCAGCAGCCTATACCTTAAGGCGGAGTCCTACGAGCAGTACTTC.

In this sample, this clonotype turned up many times. The rearrangement joins TRBV24-1 to TRBJ2-7, with a possible D match to TRBD1 (6 bases). The V gene's germline CDR1 is KGHDR and CDR2 SFDVKD. Trimming removed 2 bases from V and 2 bases from J, with 12 bases in between. The CDR3 spans 15 residues. The CDR3 bases are TGTGCCACCAGTGATTCTTCCGGACAGCCCTACGAGCAGTACTTC. Translation gives CATSDSSGQPYEQYF.

The sample holds many counts of this clonotype. The V gene is TRBV9, the J gene TRBJ1-2, with a possible D match to TRBD1 (5 bases). The CDR3 contains 11 residues. The germline gives CDR1 SGDLS, CDR2 YYNGEE. Trimming removed 5 bases at V and 8 bases at J, with 10 bases between. In nucleotides, the CDR3 is TGTGCCAGCAGTGCAGGGTACGGCTACACCTTC. This translates into CASSAGYGYTF.

This clonotype was observed many times. This chain connects TRBV20-1 to TRBJ1-2, with D uncertain. Deletions cut 0 bases from V and 0 bases from J, with 8 bases between. Germline values: CDR1 DFQATT, CDR2 SNEGSKA (reference sequence). This CDR3 has 14 residues. Here the CDR3 reads CSARDRQSNYGYTF. The CDR3, as DNA: TGCAGTGCTAGAGATCGGCAGTCTAACTATGGCTACACCTTC.

The chain employs TRBV19 and TRBJ1-5, with 9 nucleotides matching TRBD1. The V gene's germline CDR1 is LNHDA and CDR2 SQIVND (reference sequence). There are 16 residues in the CDR3. V was clipped by 5 bases and J by 4 bases; unmatched bases: 9. CDR3 residues: CASSPNGQGTNQPQHF. The DNA for the CDR3 is TGTGCCAGTAGTCCGAATGGACAGGGGACAAATCAGCCCCAGCATTTT.

Only a few counts were recorded for this clonotype. As DNA, the CDR3 is TGTGCCAGCAGTTGGGACAGGGGGACGTACCAAGAGACCCAGTACTTC. Translating it yields CASSWDRGTYQETQYF. The chain is built from TRBV7-8 and TRBJ2-5; TRBD1 matches 11 bases. There are 16 residues in the CDR3. From germline, CDR1 is SGHVS and CDR2 FQNEAQ. Trimming at V came to 6 bases and at J to 0 bases, leaving 6 bases not matched to a gene.

This clonotype occurred many times. The chain employs TRBV27 and TRBJ2-5, with TRBD2 matching over 9 bases. With V trimmed by 5 bases and J by 3 bases, 7 bases remained unmatched. CDR3 size: 15 residues. In germline, CDR1 is MNHEY, CDR2 SMNVEV (reference sequence). CDR3 in amino acids: CASSPLTSGKETQYF. The CDR3 DNA follows: TGTGCCAGCAGTCCCTTGACTAGCGGAAAAGAGACCCAGTACTTC.

This clonotype was counted a few times. An end of the junction does not agree with germline; a read error may underlie this. The V call is TRBV6-9, the J call TRBJ2-4; the D gene is possibly TRBD2 (6 bases). The germline V gene encodes CDR1 MNHGY and CDR2 SVAAGI. The CDR3 totals 15 residues. The chain's CDR3 is CASSSVPTGEEGRHF. The CDR3 bases are TGTGCCAGCAGTTCAGTCCCTACGGGGGAAGAAGGGAGGCACTTC.

This clonotype appeared many times. The J gene is TRBJ1-5, the V gene TRBV30; tentatively, D is TRBD1 (6 bases). V was pared by 3 bases and J by 11 bases, with 14 bases between. The CDR3 runs to 12 residues. Germline V gene data show CDR1 as GTSNPN and CDR2 as SVGIG (reference sequence). The DNA of the CDR3 is TGTGCCTGGAGCCAGGGGACGGAGACCCAGCATTTT. Protein sequence: CAWSQGTETQHF.

This clonotype showed up many times. The CDR3 DNA is TGTGCCTGGAGTGTTGGACAGGGTTCTTATCAGCCCCAGCATTTT. Translating gives CAWSVGQGSYQPQHF. The J gene is TRBJ1-5, the V gene TRBV30, with 8 bases fitting TRBD1. Germline lookup yields CDR1 GTSNPN and CDR2 SVGIG (reference sequence). There are 15 residues in the CDR3. The junction had 6 bases not matched to a gene; V was cut back by 0 bases and J by 5 bases.

Many counts were recorded for this clonotype. This chain joins TRBV5-1 and TRBJ2-7; 8 nucleotides align to TRBD1. Germline assignment: CDR1 SGHRS and CDR2 YFSETQ. V shed 2 bases, J shed 5 bases, and the junction held 6 bases outside the gene matches. There are 14 residues in the CDR3. CDR3 nucleotide sequence: TGCGCCAGCAGCTTAGCAGGGGGCTTAGACGAGCAGTACTTC. This gives the protein CASSLAGGLDEQYF.

The chain carries TRBV20-1 and TRBJ2-5; 9 bases are shared with TRBD2. The germline V gene has CDR1 DFQATT and CDR2 SNEGSKA (reference sequence). CDR3 size: 12 residues. With 5 bases clipped from V and 9 bases from J, the junction kept 7 bases outside the gene matches. The CDR3 region has the DNA TGCAGTGCTCAGGGACTAGCATGGGCCCAGTACTTC. Translated, it gives CSAQGLAWAQYF.

Remarks on this clonotype: A much bigger clone sits one base away, suggesting this may be a read error. Here the CDR3 DNA reads TGTGCCAGCAGTGAGGGAGACTACGAGCAGTACTTC. This encodes CASSEGDYEQYF. This chain uses TRBV6-1 with TRBJ2-7; maybe TRBD2 (5 bases). V shed 3 bases and J shed 3 bases, with 6 bases lying between them. This CDR3 contains 12 residues. Looked up from germline, CDR1 is MNHNS and CDR2 is SASEGT.

This clonotype was counted many times. The chain is built from TRBV15 and TRBJ1-3, with TRBD1 as a possible D gene (5 bases). In germline, CDR1 is LNHNV, CDR2 YYDKDF (reference sequence). Between the trimmed V and J ends, which lost 1 base and 0 bases, there was a span of 16 bases. The CDR3 is 18 amino acids. CDR3 coding DNA: TGTGCCACCAGCAGAGTATTCGGGCGACAGACCTCTGGAAACACCATATATTTT. This translates into CATSRVFGRQTSGNTIYF.

Ten or more counts support this clonotype. The chain employs TRBV7-2 and TRBJ2-7; 7 bases align to TRBD2. The V gene's germline CDR1 is SGHTA and CDR2 FQGNSA. V shed 6 bases and J 4 bases; nucleotides not matched to a gene: 15. The CDR3 has 16 residues. The CDR3 DNA sequence: TGTGCCAGCAGTCCAGCGGGGTACGGAGGTGGGTACGAGCAGTACTTC. This encodes CASSPAGYGGGYEQYF. Based on the CDR3 plus reference TRBV7-2 and TRBJ2-7, the full variable domain is GAGVSQSPSNKVTEKGKDVELRCDPISGHTALYWYRQSLGQGLEFLIYFQGNSAPDKSGLPSDRFSAERTGGSVSTLTIQRTQQEDSAVYLCASSPAGYGGGYEQYFGPGTRLTVT.

This clonotype came up a few times. This sequence joins TRBV2 and TRBJ2-3; the match to TRBD1 covers 8 bases. In germline, CDR1 is SNHLY, CDR2 FYNNEI. The CDR3 consists of 16 residues. V trimming: 4 bases; J trimming: 1 base; junction bases outside the gene matches: 7. The CDR3 region has the DNA TGTGCCAGCAGTGTATGGGACAGGACAGGCACAGATACGCAGTATTTT. Encoded protein: CASSVWDRTGTDTQYF. The full variable domain, with the rest looked up from reference TRBV2 and TRBJ2-3, is EPEVTQTPSHQVTQMGQEVILRCVPISNHLYFYWYRQILGQKVEFLVSFYNNEISEKSEIFDDQFSVERPDGSNFTLKIRSTKLEDSAMYFCASSVWDRTGTDTQYFGPGTRLTVL.